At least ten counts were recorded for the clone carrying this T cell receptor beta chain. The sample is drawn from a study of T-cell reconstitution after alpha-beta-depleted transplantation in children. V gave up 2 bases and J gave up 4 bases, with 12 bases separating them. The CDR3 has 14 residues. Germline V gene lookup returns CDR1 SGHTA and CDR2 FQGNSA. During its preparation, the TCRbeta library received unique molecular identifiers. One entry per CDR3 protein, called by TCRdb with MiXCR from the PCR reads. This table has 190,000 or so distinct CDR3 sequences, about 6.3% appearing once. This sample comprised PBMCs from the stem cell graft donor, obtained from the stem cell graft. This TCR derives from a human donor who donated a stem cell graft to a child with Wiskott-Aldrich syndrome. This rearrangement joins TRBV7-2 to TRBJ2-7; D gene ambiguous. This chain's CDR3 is CASSLRDRIYEQYF. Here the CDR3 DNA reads TGTGCCAGCAGCTTACGAGACCGAATTTACGAGCAGTACTTC. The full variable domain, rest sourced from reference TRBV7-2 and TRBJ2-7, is GAGVSQSPSNKVTEKGKDVELRCDPISGHTALYWYRQSLGQGLEFLIYFQGNSAPDKSGLPSDRFSAERTGGSVSTLTIQRTQQEDSAVYLCASSLRDRIYEQYFGPGTRLTVT.